The 10 T cell receptor beta chains listed next were all sequenced from one sample in a study of coeliac disease. Assay used: immunoSEQ multiplex PCR; TCRdb lists only in-frame clones, some missing. The sample has approximately 2,500 clones; approximately 65% are singletons. Specimen: lamina propria lymphocytes from the gut. The receptors originated from a woman aged 65 to 85 with celiac disease on a gluten-free diet.

Turning to this clone: The junction departs from the called germline gene at one end, perhaps through a read error. The genes are TRBV5-1 and TRBJ2-3; 10 nucleotides line up with TRBD2. This CDR3 is 13 amino acids long. Germline-derived CDR1 and CDR2 are SGHRS and YFSETQ. CDR3 region: CASSGLAADTQYF. In DNA form, the CDR3 reads TGTGCCAGCAGTGGACTAGCGGCAGATACGCAGTATTTT.

The chain is built from TRBV7-3 and TRBJ1-5; TRBD1 matches 10 bases. This CDR3 comprises 20 residues. The germline gives CDR1 SGHTA, CDR2 FQGTGA. V trimming: 5 bases; J trimming: 1 base; junction bases outside the gene matches: 17. CDR3 in DNA: TGTGCCAGCAGCCTACGTGGGGGGGACAGGGGAGTCCGGAGCAATCAGCCCCAGCATTTT. This sequence encodes CASSLRGGDRGVRSNQPQHF.

J is TRBJ2-7 and V is TRBV11-2, with D possibly TRBD1 on 6 matching bases. The CDR3 is 14 residues long. With 5 bases removed from V and 0 bases from J, the gap between germline ends came to 11 bases. The germline V gene has CDR1 SGHAT and CDR2 FQNNGV. This CDR3 is CASSRNRDSYEQYF. DNA of the CDR3: TGTGCCAGCAGCCGAAACAGGGACTCCTACGAGCAGTACTTC.

This rearrangement joins TRBV5-4 to TRBJ2-4; D call uncertain. The CDR3 runs to 14 residues. The V end was cut by 4 bases, the J end by 0 bases, with 8 bases between. Germline loops: CDR1 SGHNT, CDR2 YYREEE (reference sequence). CDR3 DNA sequence: TGTGCCAGCAGCCAACAGAGAGCCAAAAACATTCAGTACTTC. Protein sequence: CASSQQRAKNIQYF.

V gene TRBV2 combines with J gene TRBJ2-3; TRBD2 is a possible D gene (6 bases). The CDR3 extends over 15 amino acids. V was trimmed by 6 bases and J by 3 bases, leaving 16 bases between them. Germline CDR1 is SNHLY and CDR2 is FYNNEI. The CDR3 reads CASRRSGVRTDTQYF. The CDR3 nucleotides are TGTGCCAGCAGACGTTCGGGGGTGAGGACAGATACGCAGTATTTT.

The rearrangement joins TRBV28 to TRBJ2-7; 7 bases map to TRBD1. This CDR3 contains 14 residues. The V and J ends lost 2 bases and 4 bases, in that order; junction bases with no gene match: 5. Germline V gene data show CDR1 as MDHEN and CDR2 as SYDVKM. Here the CDR3 reads CASSLRGLGYEQYF. Here the CDR3 DNA reads TGTGCCAGCAGTTTAAGGGGGCTGGGGTACGAGCAGTACTTC. Variable domain in full (rest from reference TRBV28 and TRBJ2-7): DVKVTQSSRYLVKRTGEKVFLECVQDMDHENMFWYRQDPGLGLRLIYFSYDVKMKEKGDIPEGYSVSREKKERFSLILESASTNQTSMYLCASSLRGLGYEQYFGPGTRLTVT.

This clone is a singleton in its sample. The gene calls are TRBV7-2 and TRBJ2-7; 11 bases are a match to TRBD2. CDR3 length equals 15 residues. V lost 1 base to trimming and J lost 4 bases; unmatched junction nucleotides: 3. Germline V lookup: CDR1 SGHTA, CDR2 FQGNSA. CDR3 bases: TGTGCCAGCAGCTTAGAGGCTAGCGGGGGGTACGAGCAGTACTTC. As protein: CASSLEASGGYEQYF.

V and J are TRBV6-1 and TRBJ2-1; unclear D gene. The CDR3 loop spans 14 amino acids. Germline V CDR1 and CDR2: MNHNS, SASEGT. V was clipped by 6 bases and J by 6 bases, with 15 bases between them. The CDR3 here is CASSSRPRSNEQFF. The CDR3 DNA reads as TGTGCCAGCAGCTCCCGTCCGCGGAGCAATGAGCAGTTCTTC.

In its sample, this clone ranks as medium-sized. The genes are TRBV4-2 and TRBJ2-7, with D tentatively TRBD1 (6 bases). The CDR3 extends over 12 amino acids. Germline assignment: CDR1 LGHNA and CDR2 YNFKEQ. The V and J ends lost 4 bases and 3 bases respectively, with 7 bases between them. The CDR3 here is CASSLQGYEQYF. DNA for the CDR3: TGTGCCAGCAGCCTACAGGGCTACGAGCAGTACTTC.

The J gene is TRBJ1-6, the V gene TRBV7-9; 9 bases are a match to TRBD1. CDR3 size: 16 residues. CDR1 is SEHNR, CDR2 FQNEAQ, per germline (reference sequence). V dropped 0 bases and J dropped 13; count of bases not matched to a gene: 10. The CDR3 DNA sequence: TGTGCCAGCAGCTTAGCCGGAGGGACAGGGAGTTTGCCCCTCCACTTT. Its protein product is CASSLAGGTGSLPLHF.